This TCR beta chain is from a study of cytomegalovirus exposure and HLA in healthy donors. Study conclusions and caveats: Researchers reported in a later analysis that a missense DCLRE1C variant was tied to TCR beta V- and J-gene trimming.

Vbeta (60) and Jbeta (13) primers were used in the PCR. The method was immunoSEQ multiplex PCR; TCRdb's version includes in-frame clones alone and lacks a portion of them. Among about 120,000 clones listed, about 8.6% were seen once. Trimming pared 0 bases from V and 1 base from J, leaving 10 bases between. This CDR3 comprises 16 residues. CDR1 is SGDLS, CDR2 YYNGEE, per germline. For this clone: The antigen remains unidentified.

This chain connects TRBV9 to TRBJ2-2, with D maybe TRBD1 (5 bases). The source is a woman aged 40 to 49 in good health and CMV-seropositive. Sequencing input: PBMCs. The CDR3 nucleotides read TGTGCCAGCAGCGTAGGGGAAGGGGTGAACACCGGGGAGCTGTTTTTT. This gives the protein CASSVGEGVNTGELFF. Complete variable domain (other parts from reference TRBV9 and TRBJ2-2): DSGVTQTPKHLITATGQRVTLRCSPRSGDLSVYWYQQSLDQGLQFLIQYYNGEERAKGNILERFSAQQFPDLHSELNLSSLELGDSALYFCASSVGEGVNTGELFFGEGSRLTVL.